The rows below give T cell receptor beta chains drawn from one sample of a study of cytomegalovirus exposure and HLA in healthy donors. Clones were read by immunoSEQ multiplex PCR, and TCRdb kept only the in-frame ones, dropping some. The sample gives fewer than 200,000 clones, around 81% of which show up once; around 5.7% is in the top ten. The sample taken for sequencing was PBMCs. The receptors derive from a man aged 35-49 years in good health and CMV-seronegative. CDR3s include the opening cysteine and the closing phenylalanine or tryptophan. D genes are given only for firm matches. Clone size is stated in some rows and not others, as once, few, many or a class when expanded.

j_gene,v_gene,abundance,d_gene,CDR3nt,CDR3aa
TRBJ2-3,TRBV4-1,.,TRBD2,TGCGCCAGCAGCCCGTCCGGGACTAGCGGGACAGATACGCAGTATTTT,CASSPSGTSGTDTQYF
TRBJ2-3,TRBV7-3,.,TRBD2,TGTGCCAGCAGCTCCAGGACTAGCGGGAAGGACACAGATACGCAGTATTTT,CASSSRTSGKDTDTQYF
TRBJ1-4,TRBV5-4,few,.,TGTGCCAGCTGTCCCGTGGGGAGTGAAAAACTGTTTTTT,CASCPVGSEKLFF
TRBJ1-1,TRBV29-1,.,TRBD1,TGCAGCGGATCACAGGGGCTGAACACTGAAGCTTTCTTT,CSGSQGLNTEAFF
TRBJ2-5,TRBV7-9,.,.,TGTGCCAGCAGCTTAGACGTGACAGAAAAAGAGACCCAGTACTTC,CASSLDVTEKETQYF
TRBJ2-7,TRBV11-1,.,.,TGTGCCAGCAGCACGGGACTGTTGGGCGAGCAGTACTTC,CASSTGLLGEQYF
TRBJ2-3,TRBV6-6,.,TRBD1,TGTGCCAGCAGGGACAGGGATACGCAGTATTTT,CASRDRDTQYF
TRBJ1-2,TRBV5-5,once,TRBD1,TGTGCCAGCAGCTTGGAGGGACAGGGGAGGCGAGGCTACACCTTC,CASSLEGQGRRGYTF
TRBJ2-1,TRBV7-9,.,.,TGTGCCAGCAGCGGTCCCGGGATCGGTGAGCAGTTCTTC,CASSGPGIGEQFF
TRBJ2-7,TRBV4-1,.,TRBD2,TGCGCCAGCAGCCAAGGGATCCTCCGGCGGGAGTTCTCCTACGAGCAGTACTTC,CASSQGILRREFSYEQYF
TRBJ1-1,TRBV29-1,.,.,TGCAGCGTTGAAGACCGGGAGGCTTTCTTT,CSVEDREAFF
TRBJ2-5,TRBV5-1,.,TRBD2,TGCGCCAGCAGCTTGGGCGGTAGCGGGGGATCACGAGGGACCCAGTACTTC,CASSLGGSGGSRGTQYF
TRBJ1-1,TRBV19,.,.,TGTGCCAGTAAGCGTGGGACTGAAGCTTTCTTT,CASKRGTEAFF
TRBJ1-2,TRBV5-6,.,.,TGTGCCAGCAGCTTAACGGGGACTAGTCTCTATGGCTACACCTTC,CASSLTGTSLYGYTF
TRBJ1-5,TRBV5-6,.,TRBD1,TGTGCCAGCAGCGCAGGGGGCGCGGGTCAGCCCCAGCATTTT,CASSAGGAGQPQHF